Listed here is a single T cell receptor beta chain. This record comes from a study of T cell repertoires in cytomegalovirus infection. The CDR3 is 13 residues long. The germline V and J ends were trimmed by 4 bases and 6 bases, with 13 bases remaining between them. TCRdb passed the reads through MiXCR, listing each CDR3 protein once. This sample has some 700,000 distinct CDR3 sequences; approximately 40% occur once, and the top ten carry under 3.5%. This receptor was identified in a human donor in good health (CMV status not recorded). Some clones in this sample may be carry-over from other donors' samples. The chain couples TRBV12-3 or TRBV12-4 to TRBJ2-7; D ambiguous. Specimen: PBMCs. The CDR3 here is CASSSDLIREQYF. DNA of the CDR3: TGTGCCAGCAGTTCCGACCTAATACGCGAGCAGTACTTC.